This TCR beta chain was observed in a study of CD8+ T cells in alopecia areata. Study as a whole: Tofacitinib exposure lasted 6 to 18 months, followed by 6 months off drug.

Germline V lookup: CDR1 PRHDT, CDR2 FYEKMQ (reference sequence). The CDR3 spans 14 residues. Trimming removed 5 bases from V and 0 bases from J, with 10 bases in between. Treatment of the sample: oral pan-JAK inhibitor, 5-10 mg twice daily. Sequencing used cDNA as its template, made by extracting RNA and reverse transcribing it. The repertoire was sequenced with immunoSEQ multiplex PCR; TCRdb's copy has only in-frame clones and lacks some. This sample has 150,000 to 200,000 clones, with roughly 66% found just once. The source of this sequence is a human donor with alopecia areata. The specimen comprised CD4+ T cells sorted from blood, sampled at week 24, from a patient treated with tofacitinib. This sequence joins TRBV13 and TRBJ1-1; D call uncertain. Here the CDR3 DNA reads TGTGCCAGCAGCCGTTCACCCCTGAACACTGAAGCTTTCTTT. Translating it yields CASSRSPLNTEAFF. The whole variable domain, filled in from reference TRBV13 and TRBJ1-1, reads AAGVIQSPRHLIKEKRETATLKCYPIPRHDTVYWYQQGPGQDPQFLISFYEKMQSDKGSIPDRFSAQQFSDYHSELNMSSLELGDSALYFCASSRSPLNTEAFFGQGTRLTVV.